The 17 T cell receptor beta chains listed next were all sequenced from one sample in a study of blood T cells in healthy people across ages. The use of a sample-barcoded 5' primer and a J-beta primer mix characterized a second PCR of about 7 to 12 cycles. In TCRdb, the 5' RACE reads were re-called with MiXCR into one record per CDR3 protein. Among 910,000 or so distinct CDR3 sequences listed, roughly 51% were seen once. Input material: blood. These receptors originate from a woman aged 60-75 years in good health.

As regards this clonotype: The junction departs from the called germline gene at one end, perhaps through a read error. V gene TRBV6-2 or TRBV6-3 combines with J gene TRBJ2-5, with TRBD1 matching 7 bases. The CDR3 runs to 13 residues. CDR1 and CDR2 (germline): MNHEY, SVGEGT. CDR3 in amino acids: CASSPTGTEAQYF. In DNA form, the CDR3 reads TGTGCTAGCAGCCCGACAGGGACGGAGGCCCAGTACTTC.

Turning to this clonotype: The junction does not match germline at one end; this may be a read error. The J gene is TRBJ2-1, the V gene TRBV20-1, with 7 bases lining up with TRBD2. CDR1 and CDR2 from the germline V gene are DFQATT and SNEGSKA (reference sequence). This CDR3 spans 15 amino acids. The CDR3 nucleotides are TGCAGTGCCAACCTCGCGGGAGTTTCCTACGATGAGCAGTTCTTC. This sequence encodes CSANLAGVSYDEQFF.

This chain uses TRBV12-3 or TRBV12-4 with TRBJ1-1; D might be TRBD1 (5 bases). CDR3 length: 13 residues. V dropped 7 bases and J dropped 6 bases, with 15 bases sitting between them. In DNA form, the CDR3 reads TGTGCCAGCAACCCGGGGGGTTTTGCTGAAGCTTTCTTT. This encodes CASNPGGFAEAFF.

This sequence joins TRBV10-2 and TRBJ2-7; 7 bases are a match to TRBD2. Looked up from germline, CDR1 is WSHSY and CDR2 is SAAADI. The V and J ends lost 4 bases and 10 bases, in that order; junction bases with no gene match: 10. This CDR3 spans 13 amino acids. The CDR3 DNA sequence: TGCGCCAGCAGTGGGCGAGGACTAGTGTCCCAGTACTTC. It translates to CASSGRGLVSQYF.

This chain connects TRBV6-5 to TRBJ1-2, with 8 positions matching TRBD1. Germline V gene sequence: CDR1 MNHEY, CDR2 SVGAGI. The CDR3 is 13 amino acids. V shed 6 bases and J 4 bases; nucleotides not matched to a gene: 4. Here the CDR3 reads CASRDDRGYGYTF. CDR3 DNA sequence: TGTGCCAGCAGGGACGACAGGGGCTATGGCTACACCTTC.

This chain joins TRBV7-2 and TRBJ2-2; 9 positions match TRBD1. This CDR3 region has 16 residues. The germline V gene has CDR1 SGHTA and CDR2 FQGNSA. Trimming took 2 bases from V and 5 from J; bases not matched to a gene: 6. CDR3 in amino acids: CASSLRGQGGTGELFF. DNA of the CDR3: TGTGCCAGCAGCTTAAGGGGACAGGGAGGGACCGGGGAGCTGTTTTTT. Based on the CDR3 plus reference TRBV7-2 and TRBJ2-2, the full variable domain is GAGVSQSPSNKVTEKGKDVELRCDPISGHTALYWYRQSLGQGLEFLIYFQGNSAPDKSGLPSDRFSAERTGGSVSTLTIQRTQQEDSAVYLCASSLRGQGGTGELFFGEGSRLTVL.

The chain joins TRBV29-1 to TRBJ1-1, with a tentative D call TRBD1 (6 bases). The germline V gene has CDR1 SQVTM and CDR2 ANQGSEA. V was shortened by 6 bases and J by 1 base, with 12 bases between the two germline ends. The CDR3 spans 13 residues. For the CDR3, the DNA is TGCAGCGTGACGTGGACAGAGAACACTGAAGCTTTCTTT. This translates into CSVTWTENTEAFF.

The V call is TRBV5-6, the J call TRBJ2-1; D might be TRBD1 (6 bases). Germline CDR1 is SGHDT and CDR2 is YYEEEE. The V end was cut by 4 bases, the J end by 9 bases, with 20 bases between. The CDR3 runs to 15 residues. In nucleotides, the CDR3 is TGTGCCAGCAGCCAGCCCAGCAGGGGATTAGGTGAGCAGTTCTTC. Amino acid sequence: CASSQPSRGLGEQFF. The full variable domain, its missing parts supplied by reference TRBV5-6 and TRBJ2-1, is DAGVTQSPTHLIKTRGQQVTLRCSPKSGHDTVSWYQQALGQGPQFIFQYYEEEERQRGNFPDRFSGHQFPNYSSELNVNALLLGDSALYLCASSQPSRGLGEQFFGPGTRLTVL.

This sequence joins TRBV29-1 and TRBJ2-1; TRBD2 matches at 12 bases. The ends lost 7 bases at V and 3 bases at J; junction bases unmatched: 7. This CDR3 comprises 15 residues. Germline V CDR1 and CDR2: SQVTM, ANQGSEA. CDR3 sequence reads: CSGSGTSGYYNEQFF. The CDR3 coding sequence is TGCAGCGGTTCCGGGACTAGCGGGTACTACAATGAGCAGTTCTTC.

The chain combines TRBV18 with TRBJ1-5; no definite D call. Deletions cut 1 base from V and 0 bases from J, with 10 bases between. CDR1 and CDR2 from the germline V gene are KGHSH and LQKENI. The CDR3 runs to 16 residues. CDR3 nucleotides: TGTGCCAGCTCACCACTCGCTTTGGATAGCAATCAGCCCCAGCATTTT. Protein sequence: CASSPLALDSNQPQHF.

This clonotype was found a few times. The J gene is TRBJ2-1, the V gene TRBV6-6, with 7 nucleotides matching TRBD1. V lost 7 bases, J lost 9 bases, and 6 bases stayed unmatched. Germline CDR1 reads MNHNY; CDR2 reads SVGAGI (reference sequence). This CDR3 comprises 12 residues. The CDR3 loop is CASKQGTSEQFF. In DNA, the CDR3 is TGTGCCAGCAAACAGGGGACAAGTGAGCAGTTCTTC.

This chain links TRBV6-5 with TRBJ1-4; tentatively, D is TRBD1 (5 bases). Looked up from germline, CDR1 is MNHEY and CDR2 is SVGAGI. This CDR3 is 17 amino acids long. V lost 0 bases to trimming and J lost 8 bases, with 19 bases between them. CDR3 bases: TGTGCCAGCAGTTACTCGAATTTAAGACAGCGGGGGGAAAAACTGTTTTTT. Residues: CASSYSNLRQRGEKLFF.

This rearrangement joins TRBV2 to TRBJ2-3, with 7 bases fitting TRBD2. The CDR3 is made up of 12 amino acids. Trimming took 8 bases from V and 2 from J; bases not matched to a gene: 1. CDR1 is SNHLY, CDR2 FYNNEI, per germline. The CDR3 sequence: CASREVTDTQYF. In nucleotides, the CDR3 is TGTGCCAGCCGGGAGGTCACAGATACGCAGTATTTT.

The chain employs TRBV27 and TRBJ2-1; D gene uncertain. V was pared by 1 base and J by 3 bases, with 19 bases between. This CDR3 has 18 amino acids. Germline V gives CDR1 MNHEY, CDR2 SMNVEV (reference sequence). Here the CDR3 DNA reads TGTGCCAGCAGTTTATTAAACGGGTGGAGAGGTGGCTACAATGAGCAGTTCTTC. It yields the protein CASSLLNGWRGGYNEQFF.

CDR3 region: CASSLRAGALTTRETQYF. CDR3 coding DNA: TGTGCCAGCAGTTTGCGTGCGGGAGCACTAACCACGAGGGAGACCCAGTACTTC. The V and J genes are TRBV27 and TRBJ2-5, with 7 bases aligning to TRBD2. The length of the CDR3 is 18 residues. J was trimmed by 5 bases and V by 3 bases; bases with no gene match: 18. From germline, CDR1 is MNHEY and CDR2 SMNVEV (reference sequence).

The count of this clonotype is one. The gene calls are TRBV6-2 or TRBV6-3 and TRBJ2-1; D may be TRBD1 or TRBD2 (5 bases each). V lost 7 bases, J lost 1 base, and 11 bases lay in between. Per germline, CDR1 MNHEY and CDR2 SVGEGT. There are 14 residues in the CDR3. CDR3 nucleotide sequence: TGTGCCAGCACGGCGAGGGGTTCCTACAATGAGCAGTTCTTC. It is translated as CASTARGSYNEQFF.

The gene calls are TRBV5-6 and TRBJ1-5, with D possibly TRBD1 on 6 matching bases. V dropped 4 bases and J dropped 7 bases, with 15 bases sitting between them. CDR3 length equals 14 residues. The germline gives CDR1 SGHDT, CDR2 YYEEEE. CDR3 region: CASSPVGGGQPQHF. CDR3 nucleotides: TGTGCCAGCAGCCCCGTGGGGGGCGGACAGCCCCAGCATTTT.